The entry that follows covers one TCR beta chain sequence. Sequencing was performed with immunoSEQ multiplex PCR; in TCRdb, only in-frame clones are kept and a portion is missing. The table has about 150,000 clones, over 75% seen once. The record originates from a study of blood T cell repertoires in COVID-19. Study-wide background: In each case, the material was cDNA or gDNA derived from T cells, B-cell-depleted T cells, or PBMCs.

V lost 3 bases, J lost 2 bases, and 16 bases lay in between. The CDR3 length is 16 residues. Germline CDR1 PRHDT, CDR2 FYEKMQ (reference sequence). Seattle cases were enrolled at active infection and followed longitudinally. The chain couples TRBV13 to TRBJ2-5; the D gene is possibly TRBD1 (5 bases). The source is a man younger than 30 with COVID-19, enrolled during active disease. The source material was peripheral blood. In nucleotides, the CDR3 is TGTGCCAGCAGCTTTATAGGGGCAGGGATACAAGAGACCCAGTACTTC. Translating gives CASSFIGAGIQETQYF.